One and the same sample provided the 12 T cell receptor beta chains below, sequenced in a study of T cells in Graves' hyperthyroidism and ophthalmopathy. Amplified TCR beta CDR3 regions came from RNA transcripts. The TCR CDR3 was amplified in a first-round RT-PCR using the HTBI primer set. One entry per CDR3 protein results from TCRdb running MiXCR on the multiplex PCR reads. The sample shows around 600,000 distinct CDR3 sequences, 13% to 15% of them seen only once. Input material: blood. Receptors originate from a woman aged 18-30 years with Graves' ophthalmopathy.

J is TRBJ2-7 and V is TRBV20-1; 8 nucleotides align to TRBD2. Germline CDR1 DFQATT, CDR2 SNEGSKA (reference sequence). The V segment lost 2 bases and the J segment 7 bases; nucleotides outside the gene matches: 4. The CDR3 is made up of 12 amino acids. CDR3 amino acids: CSARTAGEEQYF. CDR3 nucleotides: TGCAGTGCTAGAACAGCGGGAGAGGAGCAGTACTTC.

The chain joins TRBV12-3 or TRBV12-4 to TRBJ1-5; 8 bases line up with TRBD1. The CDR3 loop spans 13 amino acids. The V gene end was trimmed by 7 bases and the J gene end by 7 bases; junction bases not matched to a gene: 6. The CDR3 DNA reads TGTGCCAGCATTGCAGGGGGCGGACAGCCCCAGCATTTT. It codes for CASIAGGGQPQHF.

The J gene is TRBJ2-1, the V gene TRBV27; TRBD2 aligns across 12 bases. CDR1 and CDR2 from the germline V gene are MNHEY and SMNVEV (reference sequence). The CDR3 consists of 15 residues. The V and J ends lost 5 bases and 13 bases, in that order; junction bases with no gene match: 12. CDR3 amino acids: CASSLLAGGPRLQFF. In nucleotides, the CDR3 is TGTGCCAGCAGTCTGCTAGCGGGAGGGCCCAGGCTTCAGTTCTTC.

In nucleotides, the CDR3 is TGCGCCAGCAGCCAAGAAGGGACCTACGAGCAGTACTTC. Its protein is CASSQEGTYEQYF. This rearrangement joins TRBV4-1 to TRBJ2-7; D unresolved. Germline V gene data show CDR1 as MGHRA and CDR2 as YSYEKL. CDR3 size: 13 residues. Trimming removed 0 bases from V and 2 bases from J, with 5 bases in between.

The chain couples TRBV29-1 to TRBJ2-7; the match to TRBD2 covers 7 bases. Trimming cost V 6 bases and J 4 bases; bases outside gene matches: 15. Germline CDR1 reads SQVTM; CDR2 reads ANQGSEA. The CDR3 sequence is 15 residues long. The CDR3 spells CSVQTSPLRLYEQYF. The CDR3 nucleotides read TGCAGCGTACAGACTAGCCCACTCCGTCTTTACGAGCAGTACTTC.

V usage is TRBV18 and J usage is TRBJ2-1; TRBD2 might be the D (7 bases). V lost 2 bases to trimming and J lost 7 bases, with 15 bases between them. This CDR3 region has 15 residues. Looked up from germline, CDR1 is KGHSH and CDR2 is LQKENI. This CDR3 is CASSPFAEGGNEQFF. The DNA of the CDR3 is TGTGCCAGCTCACCATTCGCGGAGGGGGGGAATGAGCAGTTCTTC.

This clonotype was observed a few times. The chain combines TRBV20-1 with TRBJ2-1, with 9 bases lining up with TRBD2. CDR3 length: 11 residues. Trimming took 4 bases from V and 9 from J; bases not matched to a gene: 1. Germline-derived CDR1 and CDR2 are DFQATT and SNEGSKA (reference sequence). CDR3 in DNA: TGCAGTGCTAAAGCGGGAGGTGAGCAGTTCTTC. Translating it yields CSAKAGGEQFF.

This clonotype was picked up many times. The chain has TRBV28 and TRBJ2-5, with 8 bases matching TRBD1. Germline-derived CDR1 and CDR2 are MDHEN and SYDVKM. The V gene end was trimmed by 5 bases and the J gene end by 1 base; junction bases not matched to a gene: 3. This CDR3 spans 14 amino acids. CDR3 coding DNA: TGTGCCAGCAGTGGGGGACAGGCCCAAGAGACCCAGTACTTC. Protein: CASSGGQAQETQYF.

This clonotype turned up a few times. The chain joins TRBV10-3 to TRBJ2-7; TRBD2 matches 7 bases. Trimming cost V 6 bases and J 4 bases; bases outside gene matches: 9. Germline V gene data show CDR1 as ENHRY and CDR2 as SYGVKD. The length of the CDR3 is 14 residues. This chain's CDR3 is CAIRAGDKRYEQYF. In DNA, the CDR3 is TGTGCCATCAGGGCGGGGGATAAGCGGTACGAGCAGTACTTC.

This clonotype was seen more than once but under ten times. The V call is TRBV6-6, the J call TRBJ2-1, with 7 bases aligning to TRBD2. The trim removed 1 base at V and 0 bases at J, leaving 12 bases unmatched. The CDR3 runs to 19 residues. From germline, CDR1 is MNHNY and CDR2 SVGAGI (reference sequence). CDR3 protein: CASSYWRELKDDSYNEQFF. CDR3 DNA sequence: TGTGCCAGCAGTTACTGGCGGGAGTTGAAGGACGACTCCTACAATGAGCAGTTCTTC.

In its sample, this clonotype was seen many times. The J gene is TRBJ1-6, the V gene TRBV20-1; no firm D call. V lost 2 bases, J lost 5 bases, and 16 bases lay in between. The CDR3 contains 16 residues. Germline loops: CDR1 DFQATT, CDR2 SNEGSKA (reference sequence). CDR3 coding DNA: TGCAGTGCTAGAAACCTTCTCCGGGCCGATAATTCACCCCTCCACTTT. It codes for CSARNLLRADNSPLHF.

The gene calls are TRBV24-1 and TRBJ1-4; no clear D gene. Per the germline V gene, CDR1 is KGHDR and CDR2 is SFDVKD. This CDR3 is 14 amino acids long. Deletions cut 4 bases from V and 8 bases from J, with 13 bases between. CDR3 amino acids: CATSDSLAGEKLFF. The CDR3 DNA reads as TGTGCCACCAGTGACTCCCTAGCGGGGGAAAAACTGTTTTTT.